The clone carrying this T cell receptor beta chain was picked up a small number of times. Its antigen is undetermined. The source of the sample is a study of blood T cells in healthy people across ages. Overall study: Template switching retrieved approximately one barcoded beta molecule for each two T cells.

V lost 1 base and J 4 bases, leaving 13 bases between the germline ends. The V gene's germline CDR1 is LGHNA and CDR2 YNFKEQ. The CDR3 length is 15 residues. PCR was performed a second time for about 7 to 11 cycles using a sample-barcoded 5' primer and a J-beta primer mix. Each cDNA molecule received a tag from a template-switch adaptor that had 12 random nucleotides. One entry per CDR3 protein results from TCRdb running MiXCR on the 5' RACE reads. The sample has hundreds of thousands of distinct CDR3 sequences, about 54% seen once. Study-level points and caveats: When one million T cells were used, diversity estimates were thought to be underestimates. Roughly linear age-related decline in beta diversity appeared, significant by age around 40.

Material for sequencing was blood. The rearrangement uses TRBV4-2 and TRBJ1-1, with D perhaps matching TRBD1 (5 bases). This clonotype was sampled from a man aged 60 to 75 in good health. The CDR3 coding sequence is TGTGCCAGCAGCCAAGCCCAGGGTGGCGGCACTGAAGCTTTCTTT. Protein product: CASSQAQGGGTEAFF.